This is a list of T cell receptor beta chains from one sample in a study of blood T cell repertoires in COVID-19. Profiled with immunoSEQ multiplex PCR; TCRdb holds only in-frame clones, not every one. The top ten clones hold around 0.9% of a sample with roughly 500,000 clones, 89% of them seen once. The source material was peripheral blood. Receptor source: a young man with COVID-19, enrolled during active disease. CDR3s leave out the opening cysteine and the closing phenylalanine or tryptophan.

V	CDR3
TRBV3-1/TRBV3-2	ASSQGRGGGTEAF
TRBV5-4	ASSLGPTQGATSYGYT
TRBV5-4	ASSSPLFRGEITEAF
TRBV10-1	ASKLILPQH
TRBV27	ASSEGQGAPNTGELF
TRBV9	ASSDARGLASEQY
TRBV3-1/TRBV3-2	ASSPKSGTEAF
TRBV6-5	ASSYFEGGESEQF
TRBV7-9	ASSGESEF
TRBV6-5	ASSQMVESYEQY
TRBV27	ASSFGGGAPETQY
TRBV19	ASSIGQGARTQY
TRBV7-2	ASSLVKGGIFGYT
TRBV21-1	ASSNRGGNEKLF
TRBV23-1	ASSQWTGGTEAF
TRBV29-1	SVRQGAGVDTGELF
TRBV19	ASSKGAGSYEQY
TRBV12-2	ASRRTAYEQY
TRBV29-1	SVEMRLAGVNEQF
TRBV9	ASSVNSQNWELF
TRBV9	ASSVRSTDTQY
TRBV7-9	ASSLDHFEQY
TRBV27	ASSLRLLAGITYEQY
TRBV19	ASSIDFQGAYEQY